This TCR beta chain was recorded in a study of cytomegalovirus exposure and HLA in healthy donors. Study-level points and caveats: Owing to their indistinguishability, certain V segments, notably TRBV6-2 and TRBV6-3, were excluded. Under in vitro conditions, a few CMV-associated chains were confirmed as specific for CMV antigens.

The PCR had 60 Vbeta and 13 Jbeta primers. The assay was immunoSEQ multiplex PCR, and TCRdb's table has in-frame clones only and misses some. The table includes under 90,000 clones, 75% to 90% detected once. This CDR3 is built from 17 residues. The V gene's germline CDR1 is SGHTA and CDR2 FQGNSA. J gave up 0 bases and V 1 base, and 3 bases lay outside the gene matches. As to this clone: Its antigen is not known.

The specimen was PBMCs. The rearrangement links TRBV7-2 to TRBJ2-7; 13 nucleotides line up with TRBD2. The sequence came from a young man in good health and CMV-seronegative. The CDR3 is CASSLGTSGSNSYEQYF. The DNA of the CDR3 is TGTGCCAGCAGCTTAGGGACTAGCGGGAGTAACTCCTACGAGCAGTACTTC.